This T cell receptor (beta chain) was sequenced for a study of T cell responses to AZD1222 COVID-19 vaccine. Overall study findings and caveats: Two doses of AZD1222 preceded a rise in Spike-specific TCR breadth and depth. Within unmutated variant regions lay the reported targets of nearly half of spike-specific TCRs.

The germline CDR1 and CDR2 sequences are MGHRA and YSYEKL. This CDR3 has 14 amino acids. The germline V and J ends were trimmed by 3 bases and 9 bases, with 15 bases remaining between them. The table came from immunoSEQ multiplex PCR; TCRdb's copy has only in-frame clones and leaves some out. Here the sample spans about 120,000 clones, approximately 86% being singletons. On this clone itself: Its specificity is not known.

Timing groups of about 4 and about 12 weeks for second doses were pooled. The rearrangement joins TRBV4-1 to TRBJ1-5; tentatively, D is TRBD1 (6 bases). This TCR came from an adult who received the AZD1222 COVID-19 vaccine. The specimen was peripheral blood, collected 28 days after the second AZD1222 dose. The DNA for the CDR3 is TGCGCCAGCAGCCATGTACAGGGCTCGTGGCCCCAGCATTTT. Amino acid sequence: CASSHVQGSWPQHF.